Shown below are 32 T cell receptor beta chains from a single sample sequenced in a study of CD8 T cells in Susac syndrome. After extraction with the RNeasy kit, roughly 0.45 to 1 ug of the RNA was reverse transcribed using random hexamers. TCRdb reanalysed the immunoSEQ multiplex PCR reads using MiXCR and keeps one entry per CDR3 protein. Found here are roughly 180,000 distinct CDR3 sequences, approximately 95% of them singletons; the top ten hold 0.09% to 0.095%. Sequencing used CD4+ T cells from PBMCs. These TCRs come from a human donor with multiple sclerosis.

Turning to this clonotype: At one boundary the junction diverges from the germline segment, which might be a read error. J is TRBJ1-1 and V is TRBV7-2; 7 bases align to TRBD1. CDR3 size: 14 residues. Germline CDR1 is SGHTA and CDR2 is FQGNSA. CDR3 nucleotide sequence: TGTGCCAGCAGCCGTGGACAGGCGAACACTGAAGCTTCCTTT. Amino acid sequence: CASSRGQANTEASF.

This clonotype was recorded only once. The chain couples TRBV25-1 to TRBJ2-7; possibly TRBD2 for D (6 bases). This CDR3 is built from 14 residues. CDR1 is MGHDK, CDR2 SYGVNS, per germline. V was clipped by 5 bases and J by 6 bases, with 17 bases between them. The CDR3 sequence: CASSPPGLPAEQYF. The CDR3 region has the DNA TGTGCCAGCAGTCCTCCGGGACTCCCGGCCGAGCAGTACTTC.

The table lists this clonotype with a few counts. The chain employs TRBV7-3 and TRBJ2-4; TRBD1 aligns across 8 bases. The trim removed 5 bases at V and 6 bases at J, leaving 6 bases unmatched. The germline V gene has CDR1 SGHTA and CDR2 FQGTGA. CDR3 length equals 14 residues. CDR3 DNA: TGTGCCAGCAGCCTAGGACAGGGCCCAAACATTCAGTACTTC. Translating it yields CASSLGQGPNIQYF.

The V and J genes are TRBV4-1 and TRBJ1-4; D remains ambiguous. Trimming removed 0 bases from V and 7 bases from J, with 12 bases in between. Germline V gene lookup returns CDR1 MGHRA and CDR2 YSYEKL. This CDR3 region has 15 residues. DNA of the CDR3: TGCGCCAGCAGCCAAGATGAGAGGTTTAGTGAAAAACTGTTTTTT. It is translated as CASSQDERFSEKLFF.

The chain carries TRBV5-1 and TRBJ1-3; 8 bases match TRBD1. CDR3 length equals 15 residues. CDR1 and CDR2 from the germline V gene are SGHRS and YFSETQ. Trimming cost V 5 bases and J 0 bases; bases outside gene matches: 4. In nucleotides, the CDR3 is TGCGCCAGCAGTTTGACAGGGGACTCTGGAAACACCATATATTTT. The encoded protein is CASSLTGDSGNTIYF.

This chain joins TRBV20-1 and TRBJ1-1; 8 bases map to TRBD1. CDR1 and CDR2 from the germline V gene are DFQATT and SNEGSKA (reference sequence). The CDR3 is 13 amino acids. Germline trimming cut 6 bases from V and 4 bases from J; bases unmatched to any gene: 7. The CDR3 loop reads CSAPRQGLTEAFF. In DNA, the CDR3 is TGCAGTGCCCCTAGACAGGGGCTCACTGAAGCTTTCTTT.

J is TRBJ2-1 and V is TRBV20-1; either TRBD1 or TRBD2 may fit D (5 bases each). This CDR3 comprises 17 residues. V lost 5 bases, J lost 0 bases, and 20 bases lay in between. Per germline, CDR1 DFQATT and CDR2 SNEGSKA (reference sequence). As DNA, the CDR3 is TGCAGTGCTCAAAATTTTGCCGGGACCACCTCCTACAATGAGCAGTTCTTC. This translates into CSAQNFAGTTSYNEQFF.

This chain's CDR3 is CSVKWTSSQETQYF. DNA for the CDR3: TGCAGTGTTAAGTGGACTAGCAGCCAAGAGACCCAGTACTTC. The gene calls are TRBV20-1 and TRBJ2-5, with 8 bases that match TRBD2. Per the germline V gene, CDR1 is DFQATT and CDR2 is SNEGSKA (reference sequence). V shed 7 bases, J shed 1 base, and the junction held 8 bases outside the gene matches. There are 14 residues in the CDR3.

The chain carries TRBV5-1 and TRBJ2-7; TRBD2 matches 9 bases. V lost 4 bases and J lost 0; bases outside the gene matches: 11. CDR1 is SGHRS, CDR2 YFSETQ, per germline. The CDR3 is 17 residues long. The CDR3 loop is CASSPQPAGGRSYEQYF. Here the CDR3 DNA reads TGCGCCAGCAGCCCACAACCAGCGGGGGGCCGCTCCTACGAGCAGTACTTC.

This sequence joins TRBV14 and TRBJ2-7; D might be TRBD1 (5 bases). V gave up 8 bases and J gave up 0 bases, with 26 bases separating them. The CDR3 consists of 18 residues. Germline V CDR1 and CDR2: SGHDN, FVKESK. The CDR3 coding sequence is TGTGCCAGCTTCTCAGGGTCGACCCGAGGACGGCCCTCCTACGAGCAGTACTTC. It yields the protein CASFSGSTRGRPSYEQYF. Using reference TRBV14 and TRBJ2-7 for the parts outside the CDR3, the full variable domain is EAGVTQFPSHSVIEKGQTVTLRCDPISGHDNLYWYRRVMGKEIKFLLHFVKESKQDESGMPNNRFLAERTGGTYSTLKVQPAELEDSGVYFCASFSGSTRGRPSYEQYFGPGTRLTVT.

V usage is TRBV7-3 and J usage is TRBJ2-3; the D is unclear. Germline values: CDR1 SGHTA, CDR2 FQGTGA. The CDR3 extends over 14 amino acids. V shed 1 base and J shed 5 bases, with 10 bases lying between them. The CDR3: CASSLSIERDTQYF. The CDR3 DNA follows: TGTGCCAGCAGCTTAAGTATCGAGAGAGATACGCAGTATTTT.

V is TRBV20-1 and J is TRBJ2-2, with TRBD1 matching over 8 bases. The junction had 8 bases not matched to a gene; V was cut back by 5 bases and J by 3 bases. Germline-derived CDR1 and CDR2 are DFQATT and SNEGSKA (reference sequence). CDR3 length equals 15 residues. CDR3 loop: CSASGDRRDTGELFF. The CDR3 nucleotides are TGCAGTGCTTCTGGGGACAGGCGCGACACCGGGGAGCTGTTTTTT.

The chain joins TRBV6-2 or TRBV6-3 to TRBJ2-1; 10 bases map to TRBD2. The CDR3 extends over 16 amino acids. Unmatched junction bases numbered 5, after V lost 2 bases and J lost 4 bases. Germline V gene lookup returns CDR1 MNHEY and CDR2 SVGEGT. CDR3 nucleotides: TGTGCCAGCAGTTACGATCGGACTAGCGGTTACAATGAGCAGTTCTTC. Protein: CASSYDRTSGYNEQFF.

V gene TRBV28 combines with J gene TRBJ1-5; 9 bases map to TRBD1. Germline trimming cut 6 bases from V and 7 bases from J; bases unmatched to any gene: 10. Germline lookup yields CDR1 MDHEN and CDR2 SYDVKM. CDR3 length: 15 amino acids. CDR3 bases: TGTGCCAGCAGAGACCCGGGACAGGGAAGGCAGCCCCAGCATTTT. Protein sequence: CASRDPGQGRQPQHF.

The genes are TRBV10-2 and TRBJ2-3; D gene unclear. V gave up 3 bases and J gave up 6 bases, with 13 bases separating them. Germline-derived CDR1 and CDR2 are WSHSY and SAAADI. The CDR3 consists of 14 residues. CDR3: CASSDTVYRDTQYF. In nucleotides, the CDR3 is TGCGCCAGCAGTGATACAGTCTATCGGGATACGCAGTATTTT.

The rearrangement uses TRBV3-1 and TRBJ2-7; D perhaps matches TRBD2 (5 bases). Per germline, CDR1 LGHDT and CDR2 YNNKEL (reference sequence). Between the trimmed V and J ends, which lost 5 bases and 4 bases, there was a span of 12 bases. The length of the CDR3 is 13 residues. CDR3: CASSFDSEYEQYF. The CDR3 region has the DNA TGTGCCAGCAGCTTTGATAGCGAATACGAGCAGTACTTC.

About this clonotype itself: Germline is not matched at one junction end, which may reflect a read error. The chain couples TRBV12-3 or TRBV12-4 to TRBJ1-5, with 11 bases aligning to TRBD1. The CDR3 is made up of 13 amino acids. The CDR3 sequence is CATSGTGGQPQHF. DNA for the CDR3: TGTGCCACCAGTGGGACAGGGGGTCAGCCCCAGCATTTT.

The chain links TRBV30 to TRBJ2-1, with D possibly matching TRBD1 (5 bases). CDR1 is GTSNPN and CDR2 is SVGIG in the germline V gene (reference sequence). The CDR3 is 11 residues long. V was trimmed by 4 bases and J by 7 bases, leaving 8 bases between them. The CDR3 DNA reads TGTGCCTGGACCAGGGCAAATGAGCAGTTCTTC. This codes for CAWTRANEQFF.

V is TRBV30 and J is TRBJ2-7; D gene unclear. The CDR3 length is 14 residues. Per the germline V gene, CDR1 is GTSNPN and CDR2 is SVGIG (reference sequence). V was pared by 3 bases and J by 0 bases, with 12 bases between. CDR3 region: CAWSAGGSSYEQYF. CDR3 DNA: TGTGCCTGGAGCGCCGGTGGCAGCTCCTACGAGCAGTACTTC. The full variable domain, in which reference TRBV30 and TRBJ2-7 provide the parts outside the CDR3, is SQTIHQWPATLVQPVGSPLSLECTVEGTSNPNLYWYRQAAGRGLQLLFYSVGIGQISSEVPQNLSASRPQDRQFILSSKKLLLSDSGFYLCAWSAGGSSYEQYFGPGTRLTVT.

The rearrangement links TRBV12-2 to TRBJ2-3; the D call TRBD2 from the table was never checked on the DNA. TRBV12-2 is a recognized pseudogene. The CDR3 runs 18 residues. CDR3 DNA sequence: TGTGCAAGTCGCTTAGCCCCGGGGACTAGCGGTAGCACAGATACGCAGTATTTT. It encodes CASRLAPGTSGSTDTQYF.

The rearrangement joins TRBV2 to TRBJ2-3; the D is unclear. The germline V and J ends were trimmed by 0 bases and 3 bases, with 4 bases remaining between them. Germline V lookup: CDR1 SNHLY, CDR2 FYNNEI. The CDR3 runs to 13 residues. CDR3 region: CASSEASTDTQYF. DNA for the CDR3: TGTGCCAGCAGTGAAGCTTCGACAGATACGCAGTATTTT.

This chain links TRBV7-8 with TRBJ2-3; no reliable D call. V lost 8 bases and J lost 2, with 8 bases in between. The CDR3 length is 12 residues. Germline assignment: CDR1 SGHVS and CDR2 FQNEAQ. CDR3 sequence reads: CASGPFTDTQYF. The CDR3 nucleotides read TGTGCCAGCGGGCCGTTCACAGATACGCAGTATTTT.

J is TRBJ2-1 and V is TRBV28, with 7 bases that match TRBD2. The CDR3 totals 13 residues. Trimming took 8 bases from V and 2 from J; bases not matched to a gene: 3. Germline CDR1 and CDR2: MDHEN and SYDVKM. CDR3 sequence (DNA): TGTGCCAGCTATGCGGGGGCCTACAATGAGCAGTTCTTC. Translated: CASYAGAYNEQFF. Using reference TRBV28 and TRBJ2-1 for the parts outside the CDR3, the full variable domain is DVKVTQSSRYLVKRTGEKVFLECVQDMDHENMFWYRQDPGLGLRLIYFSYDVKMKEKGDIPEGYSVSREKKERFSLILESASTNQTSMYLCASYAGAYNEQFFGPGTRLTVL.

The chain links TRBV27 to TRBJ2-7; D may match TRBD1 or TRBD2 (6 bases each). Germline V gives CDR1 MNHEY, CDR2 SMNVEV (reference sequence). The CDR3 contains 14 residues. V lost 6 bases to trimming and J lost 1 base, with 13 bases between them. Here the CDR3 reads CASRSAGTSYEQYF. CDR3 sequence (DNA): TGTGCCAGCAGGAGTGCGGGGACATCCTACGAGCAGTACTTC.

The chain links TRBV12-3 or TRBV12-4 to TRBJ2-1; D perhaps matches TRBD2 (7 bases). The CDR3 has 14 amino acids. Trimming removed 4 bases from V and 9 bases from J, with 16 bases in between. The CDR3 nucleotides read TGTGCCAGCAGTTCTTTTGGGGGGGCCCTTGAGCAGTTCTTC. Amino acids: CASSSFGGALEQFF.

This clonotype was seen only once. The chain's CDR3 is CASSLRGDYGYTF. CDR3 DNA: TGTGCCAGCAGTTTAAGGGGCGACTATGGCTACACCTTC. The chain is built from TRBV27 and TRBJ1-2; the D gene is possibly TRBD1 (5 bases). CDR3 length equals 13 residues. V shed 2 bases and J shed 3 bases, with 7 bases lying between them. CDR1 MNHEY and CDR2 SMNVEV come from the germline V gene (reference sequence).

The chain employs TRBV2 and TRBJ1-1; D may be TRBD1 (5 bases). V was shortened by 6 bases and J by 5 bases, with 13 bases between the two germline ends. There are 13 residues in the CDR3. The germline V gene has CDR1 SNHLY and CDR2 FYNNEI. Here the CDR3 DNA reads TGTGCCAGCAGGATACAGGCTGATACTGAAGCTTTCTTT. Protein sequence: CASRIQADTEAFF.

This rearrangement joins TRBV4-3 to TRBJ2-5; D call uncertain. Trimming cost V 2 bases and J 4 bases, with 8 bases left between them. Germline CDR1 reads LGHNA; CDR2 reads YSLEER. The CDR3 loop spans 13 amino acids. CDR3 nucleotide sequence: TGCGCCAGCAGCCAAACTGTGGGAGAGACCCAGTACTTC. Its protein is CASSQTVGETQYF.

This clonotype was seen a single time. The genes are TRBV18 and TRBJ2-5; the D gene is possibly TRBD2 (6 bases). CDR3 length: 13 residues. Trimming cost V 0 bases and J 4 bases, with 6 bases left between them. Germline CDR1 reads KGHSH; CDR2 reads LQKENI. Here the CDR3 reads CASSPPGGETQYF. The CDR3 region has the DNA TGTGCCAGCTCACCACCGGGGGGAGAGACCCAGTACTTC.

The chain recombines TRBV18 with TRBJ1-5; D is possibly TRBD1 (6 bases). CDR1 is KGHSH and CDR2 is LQKENI in the germline V gene. This CDR3 is 13 amino acids long. V gave up 4 bases and J gave up 6 bases, with 10 bases separating them. The chain's CDR3 is CASSRLRGQPQHF. CDR3 in DNA: TGTGCCAGCTCACGACTCAGGGGTCAGCCCCAGCATTTT.

V usage is TRBV7-9 and J usage is TRBJ1-4; no definite D call. V lost 10 bases and J 3 bases, leaving 15 bases between the germline ends. CDR1 and CDR2 from the germline V gene are SEHNR and FQNEAQ (reference sequence). There are 14 residues in the CDR3. CDR3: CATSWGGPNEKLFF. The CDR3 region has the DNA TGTGCCACCTCTTGGGGAGGGCCTAATGAAAAACTGTTTTTT.

The chain recombines TRBV5-4 with TRBJ2-4; D might be TRBD1 (6 bases). The CDR3 consists of 15 residues. The V gene lost 4 bases and the J gene lost 0 bases, with 11 bases spanning the gap. Germline V gives CDR1 SGHNT, CDR2 YYREEE (reference sequence). The CDR3 is CASSLGAIAKNIQYF. CDR3 nucleotide sequence: TGTGCCAGCAGCCTGGGGGCTATAGCCAAAAACATTCAGTACTTC.